This TCR beta chain was obtained from a study of breast tumors, draining lymph nodes, adjacent tissues. Using its own MiXCR run on the multiplex PCR reads, TCRdb lists one record per CDR3 protein. The sample carries roughly 130,000 distinct CDR3 sequences, just under 20% recorded once. Samples came from axillary lymph nodes draining the breast cancer. Germline CDR1 reads SGHRS; CDR2 reads YFSETQ. V trimming: 3 bases; J trimming: 6 bases; junction bases outside the gene matches: 7. The CDR3 has 15 amino acids. Comment on this clonotype: A clone one base away is much larger, so this may be a read error.

This TCR came from a female donor with breast cancer. Some clones in this sample may be carry-over from other donors' samples. The sample comprised axillary lymph node tissue. This sequence joins TRBV5-1 and TRBJ1-4, with 8 bases aligning to TRBD1. CDR3 coding DNA: TGCGCCAGCAGCTGGGGAACAGGGGGTGATGAAAAACTGTTTTTT. Translating it yields CASSWGTGGDEKLFF.